Listed here are 6 T cell receptor beta chains from one sample, sequenced in a study of T cells in women clearing cervical HPV infection. Using immunoSEQ multiplex PCR, the repertoire was profiled, and TCRdb retains in-frame clones only, with some absent. This sample contains some 15,000 clones. The sequenced sample was blood buffy coat. The receptors here all came from a woman between 18 and 70 years old with a cervical HPV16 infection that either progressed to CIN3+ or cleared (not recorded which).

As to this clone: The read halts 3 residues ahead of the CDR3 end, with the missing end drawn from the germline J gene. The chain uses TRBV20-1 and TRBJ2-7; D possibly corresponds to TRBD1 (5 bases). This CDR3 region has 14 residues. V was trimmed by 6 bases and J by 0 bases, leaving 15 bases between them. Germline V gene data show CDR1 as DFQATT and CDR2 as SNEGSKA (reference sequence). The part of the CDR3 DNA that was read is TGCAGTGCCGTTAGACAGAGGAGCTCCTACGAG. The encoded protein is CSAVRQRSSYE. The complete CDR3 sequence is CSAVRQRSSYEQYF.

The CDR3 bases that were read are TGTGCCTGGAGCAGAACGAGCTCTGGAAACACC. Amino acid sequence: CAWSRTSSGNT. From start to end, the CDR3 is CAWSRTSSGNTIYF. The chain has TRBV30 and TRBJ1-3, with D hard to call. The missing CDR3 end, 3 residues past where the read stops, is filled in from the germline J gene. From germline, CDR1 is GTSNPN and CDR2 SVGIG (reference sequence). The CDR3 covers 14 residues. Trimming stripped 3 bases from V and 0 bases from J, with 9 bases between.

Comment on this clone: The CDR3 end lies 3 residues beyond the end of the read and is filled in from the germline J gene. The same CDR3 arises from other DNA sequences in this sample as well. The genes are TRBV18 and TRBJ1-1, with D perhaps matching TRBD1 (6 bases). Germline V gene lookup returns CDR1 KGHSH and CDR2 LQKENI. The length of the CDR3 is 15 residues. Partial CDR3 DNA: TGTGCCAGCTCACCTGCAACAGGGCAGAGAGAGACC. Encoded protein: CASSPATGQRET. Given in full, the CDR3 is CASSPATGQRETAFF.

Turning to this clone: The read gets to within 3 residues of the CDR3 end, and the germline J gene fills in the rest. This chain joins TRBV5-7 and TRBJ1-5; D is ambiguous. TRBV5-7 is assigned to the ORF class and has an uncertain function. There are 15 residues in the CDR3. Deletions cut 3 bases from V and 5 bases from J, with 15 bases between. CDR3 residues: CASSYRVGRDQPQHF. The CDR3 bases that were read are TGTGCCAGCAGCTATCGGGTAGGGCGGGATCAGCCC.

As to this clone: Read coverage stops 3 residues before the CDR3 terminus; the germline J gene supplies the remainder. This chain joins TRBV6-1 and TRBJ2-1; 7 bases agree with TRBD2. The CDR3 length is 16 residues. Germline values: CDR1 MNHNS, CDR2 SASEGT. V shed 4 bases and J 0 bases; nucleotides not matched to a gene: 6. The DNA read from the CDR3 is TGTGCCAGCAGTGCCAAGGGGACTAACTCCTACAATGAG. This gives the protein CASSAKGTNSYNE. The full CDR3 protein reads CASSAKGTNSYNEQFF.

Concerning this clone: The CDR3 goes on 3 residues after the read ends, and that part is filled in from the germline J gene. The same CDR3 can be traced to other DNA sequences in this sample. The chain carries TRBV27 and TRBJ2-2; 7 bases map to TRBD1. This CDR3 region has 14 residues. Germline values: CDR1 MNHEY, CDR2 SMNVEV (reference sequence). With V trimmed by 3 bases and J by 4 bases, 2 bases remained unmatched. Incomplete CDR3 DNA: TGTGCCAGCAGTTTCTACAGGGGCACCGGGGAG. It codes for CASSFYRGTGE. The full CDR3 sequence reads CASSFYRGTGELFF.